This is a list of T cell receptor beta chains from one sample in a study of long-term antiretroviral therapy in people with HIV. TCRdb keeps only in-frame clones here, not all; method: immunoSEQ multiplex PCR. The sample yields 9,500 to 12,000 clones, roughly 90% seen once. Sequencing was performed on unsorted PBMCs, taken 0.2 years before starting antiretroviral therapy. Every receptor here comes from a middle-aged woman with HIV. CDR3s include the opening cysteine and the closing phenylalanine or tryptophan. A D gene is named only where the DNA matches it firmly. Clone size appears in some rows only: once, few, many, or a class for an expanded clone.

>NA|NA|TRBV7-9|TRBJ2-6
TGTGCCAGCAGTCGGAGTGCTTTTATTCGCTCTGGGGCCAACGTCCTGACTTTC
CASSRSAFIRSGANVLTF
>NA|NA|TRBV14|TRBJ1-6
TGTGCCAGCAGCCAGTTTTCTCGATCCCCCCTCCACTTT
CASSQFSRSPLHF
>NA|NA|TRBV18|TRBJ2-1
TGTGCCAGCTCACCCGACCAAGGGACGGAGCTCAATGAGCAGTTCTTC
CASSPDQGTELNEQFF
>NA|NA|TRBV29-1|TRBJ1-2
TGCAGCGTCAAAGGGGCGGCGAACTATGGCTACACCTTC
CSVKGAANYGYTF
>TRBD2|few|TRBV9|TRBJ2-7
TGTGCCAGCAGCGTCACTATAGCGGGGGGGCGGGACGAGCAGTACTTC
CASSVTIAGGRDEQYF
>NA|NA|TRBV5-1|TRBJ2-3
TGCGCCAGCAGCTTGTGGGGGGAGGACGATACGCAGTATTTT
CASSLWGEDDTQYF
>TRBD1|NA|TRBV19|TRBJ1-2
TGTGCCAGTAGTGCCCTAGCCGGGACAGGGGGCCACTATGGCTACACCTTC
CASSALAGTGGHYGYTF
>NA|NA|TRBV10-3|TRBJ2-3
TGTGCCATCAGTGAGTCGGGCCTAGCGCGATCTAGCACAGATACGCAGTATTTT
CAISESGLARSSTDTQYF
>NA|NA|TRBV19|TRBJ1-2
TGTGCCAGTAAGGGGGACGGCTGGAACACCTTC
CASKGDGWNTF
>NA|NA|TRBV6-6|TRBJ1-2
TGTGCCAGCAGTTACTCGCAGGGCTATGGCTACACCTTC
CASSYSQGYGYTF
>NA|NA|TRBV18|TRBJ2-1
TGTGCCAGCTCACCTATTGATACAGGATCGATCTTC
CASSPIDTGSIF
>TRBD1|NA|TRBV7-9|TRBJ1-6
TGTGCCAGCAGCTTATCTGGGGGGCAGGGGGTTTCACCCCTCCACTTT
CASSLSGGQGVSPLHF
>NA|NA|TRBV18|TRBJ2-2
TGTGCCAGCTCACCACGGGGGCAGGACACGTCTACCGGGGAGCTGTTTTTT
CASSPRGQDTSTGELFF
>NA|NA|TRBV19|TRBJ2-5
TGTGCCAGTAGTACTGACTTAGCGGAGGCGGAGACCCAGTACTTC
CASSTDLAEAETQYF
>TRBD1|NA|TRBV5-1|TRBJ2-3
TGCGCCAGTCAAACAGGGCAGACAGGGAACACAGATACGCAGTATTTT
CASQTGQTGNTDTQYF
>NA|NA|TRBV9|TRBJ1-3
TGTGCCAGCAGCGCAGGGATCTCTGGAAACACCATATATTTT
CASSAGISGNTIYF
>TRBD2|NA|TRBV4-3|TRBJ2-3
TGCGCCAGCAGCCAAGATGAATCAGCGGGGGGGCGTCTGTATTTT
CASSQDESAGGRLYF
>NA|NA|TRBV10-3|TRBJ1-2
TGTGCCATCAGTGATGGCGGACCCTATGGCTACACCTTC
CAISDGGPYGYTF
>TRBD1|once|TRBV7-2|TRBJ2-3
TGTGCCAGCAGCCGATTATTACCGGGACAGGGACCCCCAGGAGATACGCAGTATTTT
CASSRLLPGQGPPGDTQYF
>TRBD1|NA|TRBV6-5|TRBJ2-3
TGTGCCAGCAGTTGGACAGGGGGCGATACGCAGTATTTT
CASSWTGGDTQYF
>TRBD1|NA|TRBV19|TRBJ2-2
TGTGCCAGTAGTATTTCTCGTGGACAGGACACCGGGGAGCTGTTTTTT
CASSISRGQDTGELFF
>NA|NA|TRBV19|TRBJ2-2
TGTGCCAGTAAAATAGGGGGGAACACCGGGGAGCTGTTTTTT
CASKIGGNTGELFF
>TRBD1|NA|TRBV7-9|TRBJ1-4
TGTGCCAGCAGCTCCTGGGACAGAAAAGTCAATGAAAAACTGTTTTTT
CASSSWDRKVNEKLFF
>NA|NA|TRBV2|TRBJ1-3
TGTGCCAGCAGTGAAGCGCTCCGACTGAACTCTGGAAACACCATATATTTT
CASSEALRLNSGNTIYF
>NA|NA|TRBV5-4|TRBJ2-1
TGTGCCAGCAGCCCGACCGGGGCGGGAAGCGATGAGCAGTTCTTC
CASSPTGAGSDEQFF
>TRBD1|NA|TRBV6-6|TRBJ2-6
TGTGCCAGCCAAAGGACAGGGGTGACTGGGGCCAACGTCCTGACTTTC
CASQRTGVTGANVLTF
>NA|NA|TRBV19|TRBJ2-7
TGTGCCAGTAGTATAAAGTCAGGGTCCTACGAGCAGTACTTC
CASSIKSGSYEQYF
>NA|once|TRBV5-4|TRBJ2-3
TGTGCCAGCAGCCCGTGGAGCGGGTCGGGCGCAGATACGCAGTATTTT
CASSPWSGSGADTQYF
>TRBD1|NA|TRBV19|TRBJ2-7
TGTGCCAGTAGTAAGGGGGCACAGGGGTTCGGCGAGCAGTACTTC
CASSKGAQGFGEQYF
>TRBD1|NA|TRBV25-1|TRBJ1-5
TGTGCCAGCAGTGAAGGGGACAGCTATCAGCCCCAGCATTTT
CASSEGDSYQPQHF
>TRBD1|NA|TRBV7-2|TRBJ2-7
TGTGCCAGCAGCAGGACAGGGGCCTACGAGCAGTACTTC
CASSRTGAYEQYF
>NA|NA|TRBV7-9|TRBJ1-1
TGTGCCAGCAGCTTGATGACAGAGAACACTGAAGCTTTCTTT
CASSLMTENTEAFF
>NA|once|TRBV18|TRBJ1-1
TGTGCCAGCTCACCATCCGGGGGGAACACTGAAGCTTTCTTT
CASSPSGGNTEAFF
>TRBD1|NA|TRBV7-9|TRBJ2-7
TGCGCCAGCAGCCAAGGACAGGGGGATACTAGCGAGCAGTACTTC
CASSQGQGDTSEQYF
>NA|NA|TRBV25-1|TRBJ2-1
TGTGCCAGCAGTGATGTGGGGCCCACGAGGAATGAGCAGTTCTTC
CASSDVGPTRNEQFF
>TRBD2|NA|TRBV7-9|TRBJ2-5
TGTGCCAGCAGCTACATCGCGGGGGTTGGAGAGACCCAGTACTTC
CASSYIAGVGETQYF
>NA|NA|TRBV6-5|TRBJ2-5
TGTGCCAGCAGTTTGGACCCACTAGCCCCAAACTACTTC
CASSLDPLAPNYF
>NA|NA|TRBV7-9|TRBJ2-7
TGTGCGAGTCAGGCTCGGCAGGGACCCTACGAGCAGTACTTC
CASQARQGPYEQYF
>NA|NA|TRBV6-1|TRBJ1-3
TGTGCCAGCAGTGGCCAACAAGCGACCCACATCGGCACCATATATTTT
CASSGQQATHIGTIYF
>TRBD1|NA|TRBV30|TRBJ1-2
TGTGCCTGGACCCTCGGGACAGGGGGAAACTATGGCTACACCTTC
CAWTLGTGGNYGYTF
>NA|NA|TRBV11-2|TRBJ1-3
TGTGCCAGCAGCTTTACCGACTCTGGAAACACCATATATTTT
CASSFTDSGNTIYF
>TRBD1|NA|TRBV27|TRBJ1-4
TGTGCCAGCAGTGAGGACAGGGGGTTGGGTGAAAAACTGTTTTTT
CASSEDRGLGEKLFF
>NA|NA|TRBV18|TRBJ1-5
TGTGCCAGCTCACCAGCGGACAGTATTCAGCCCCAGCATTTT
CASSPADSIQPQHF
>NA|once|TRBV30|TRBJ1-4
TGTGCCTGGAGTTTAAGCTCGGGGGGCCCTGAAAAACTGTTTTTT
CAWSLSSGGPEKLFF
>TRBD1|NA|TRBV27|TRBJ1-2
TGTACCAGCAGTTTAGGGGGCCACGCCTATGGCTACACCTTC
CTSSLGGHAYGYTF